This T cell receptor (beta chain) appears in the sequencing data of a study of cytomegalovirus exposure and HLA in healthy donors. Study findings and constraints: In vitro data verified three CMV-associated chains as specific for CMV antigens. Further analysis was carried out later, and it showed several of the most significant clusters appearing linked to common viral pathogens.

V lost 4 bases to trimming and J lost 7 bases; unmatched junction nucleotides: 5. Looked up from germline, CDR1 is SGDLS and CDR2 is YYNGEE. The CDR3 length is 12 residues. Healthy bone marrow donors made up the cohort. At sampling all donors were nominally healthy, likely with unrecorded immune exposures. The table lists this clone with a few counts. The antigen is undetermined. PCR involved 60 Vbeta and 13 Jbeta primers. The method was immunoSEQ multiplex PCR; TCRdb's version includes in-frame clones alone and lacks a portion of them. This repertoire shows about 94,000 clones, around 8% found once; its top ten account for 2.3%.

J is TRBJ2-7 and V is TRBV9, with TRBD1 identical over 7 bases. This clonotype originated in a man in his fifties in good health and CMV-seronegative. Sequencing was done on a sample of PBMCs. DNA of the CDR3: TGTGCCAGCAGCAGGACAGGATTGGAGCAGTACTTC. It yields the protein CASSRTGLEQYF.